This TCR beta chain appears in the sequencing data of a study of T cell clonotyping in hematopoietic cell transplantation. Whole-study results and caveats: After transplant, recipient diversity fell while pathologically expanded clonotypes grew through day 180.

A word on this clone: Its matching antigen is unknown.

Profiling relied on immunoSEQ multiplex PCR, and the TCRdb table lists in-frame clones only, not all of them. The data contain 20,000 or so clones, approximately 79% of them seen just once; the ten biggest clones take up about 15%. The CDR3 contains 15 residues. The V gene lost 4 bases and the J gene lost 7 bases, with 17 bases spanning the gap. The germline V gene encodes CDR1 MGHRA and CDR2 YSYEKL. What was sequenced was peripheral blood mononuclear cells. V gene TRBV4-1 combines with J gene TRBJ1-5; unclear D gene. This clonotype was sampled from a man between 60 and 75 years old in good health. Some clones in this sample may be carry-over from other donors' samples. DNA for the CDR3: TGCGCCAGCAGCCCGAATCGGGATCCTTTGCAGCCCCAGCATTTT. This sequence encodes CASSPNRDPLQPQHF.